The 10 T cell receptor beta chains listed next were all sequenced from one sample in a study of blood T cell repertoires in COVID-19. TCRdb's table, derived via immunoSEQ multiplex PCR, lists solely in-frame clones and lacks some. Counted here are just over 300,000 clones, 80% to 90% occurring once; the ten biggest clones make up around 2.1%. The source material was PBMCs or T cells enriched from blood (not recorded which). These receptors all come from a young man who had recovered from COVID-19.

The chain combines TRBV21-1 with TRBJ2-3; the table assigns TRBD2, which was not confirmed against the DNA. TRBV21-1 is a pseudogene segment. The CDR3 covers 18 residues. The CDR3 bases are TGTGCCAGCACCCCGGGACTAGCGGGGGGGCGGTTCACAGATACGCAGTATTTT. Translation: CASTPGLAGGRFTDTQYF.

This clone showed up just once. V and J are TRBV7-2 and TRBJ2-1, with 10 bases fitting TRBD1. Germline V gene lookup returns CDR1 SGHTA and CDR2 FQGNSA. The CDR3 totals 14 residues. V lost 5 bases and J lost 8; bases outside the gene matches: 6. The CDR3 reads CASSTRDRGYEQFF. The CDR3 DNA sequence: TGTGCCAGCAGCACCCGGGACAGGGGCTATGAGCAGTTCTTC.

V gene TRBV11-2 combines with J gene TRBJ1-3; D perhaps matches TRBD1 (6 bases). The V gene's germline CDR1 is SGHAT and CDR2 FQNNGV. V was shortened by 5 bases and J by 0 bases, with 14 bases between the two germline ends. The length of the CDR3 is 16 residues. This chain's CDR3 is CASSAPGQVSGNTIYF. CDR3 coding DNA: TGTGCCAGCAGCGCGCCGGGACAAGTCTCTGGAAACACCATATATTTT.

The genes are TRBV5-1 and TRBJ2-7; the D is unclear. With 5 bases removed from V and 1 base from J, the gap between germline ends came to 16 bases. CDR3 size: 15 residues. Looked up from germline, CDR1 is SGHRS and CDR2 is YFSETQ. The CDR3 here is CASRFLGQLSYEQYF. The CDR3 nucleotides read TGCGCCAGCAGATTTCTTGGGCAGCTATCCTACGAGCAGTACTTC.

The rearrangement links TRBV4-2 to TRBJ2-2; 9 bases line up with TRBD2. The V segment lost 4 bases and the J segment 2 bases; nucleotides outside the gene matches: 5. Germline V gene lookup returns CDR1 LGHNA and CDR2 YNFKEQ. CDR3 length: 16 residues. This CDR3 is CASSPTSGVNTGELFF. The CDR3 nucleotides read TGTGCCAGCAGCCCGACTAGCGGAGTTAACACCGGGGAGCTGTTTTTT.

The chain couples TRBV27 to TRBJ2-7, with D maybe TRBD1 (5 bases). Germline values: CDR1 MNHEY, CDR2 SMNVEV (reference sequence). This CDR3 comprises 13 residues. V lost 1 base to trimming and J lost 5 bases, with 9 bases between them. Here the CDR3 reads CASSLWGQHEQYF. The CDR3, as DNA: TGTGCCAGCAGTTTATGGGGCCAGCACGAGCAGTACTTC.

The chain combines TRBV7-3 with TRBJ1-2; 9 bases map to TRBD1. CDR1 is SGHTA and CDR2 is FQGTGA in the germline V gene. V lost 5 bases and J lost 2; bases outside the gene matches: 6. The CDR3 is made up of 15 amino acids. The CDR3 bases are TGTGCCAGCAGCAAGGACAGGGGAGAGAACTATGGCTACACCTTC. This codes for CASSKDRGENYGYTF.

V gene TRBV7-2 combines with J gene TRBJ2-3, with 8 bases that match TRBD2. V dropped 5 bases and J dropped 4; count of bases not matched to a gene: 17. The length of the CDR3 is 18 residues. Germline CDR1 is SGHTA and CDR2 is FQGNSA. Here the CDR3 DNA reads TGTGCCAGCAGCAAGAGACTCGGGGGGGCTTCATCAGCAGATACGCAGTATTTT. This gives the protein CASSKRLGGASSADTQYF.

CDR3 amino acids: CASSPDGGNSPLHF. CDR3 coding DNA: TGTGCCAGCAGCCCCGACGGGGGTAATTCACCCCTCCACTTT. This rearrangement joins TRBV5-4 to TRBJ1-6; D is possibly TRBD1 (5 bases). This CDR3 is 14 amino acids long. Germline CDR1 is SGHNT and CDR2 is YYREEE (reference sequence). The germline V and J ends were trimmed by 4 bases and 6 bases, with 11 bases remaining between them.

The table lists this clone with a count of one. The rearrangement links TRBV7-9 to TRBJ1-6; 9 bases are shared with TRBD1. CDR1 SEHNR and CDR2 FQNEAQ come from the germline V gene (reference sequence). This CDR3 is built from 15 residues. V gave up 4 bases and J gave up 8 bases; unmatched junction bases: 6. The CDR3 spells CASSSGQGFYSPLHF. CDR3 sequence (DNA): TGTGCCAGCAGCTCCGGACAGGGGTTTTATTCACCCCTCCACTTT.